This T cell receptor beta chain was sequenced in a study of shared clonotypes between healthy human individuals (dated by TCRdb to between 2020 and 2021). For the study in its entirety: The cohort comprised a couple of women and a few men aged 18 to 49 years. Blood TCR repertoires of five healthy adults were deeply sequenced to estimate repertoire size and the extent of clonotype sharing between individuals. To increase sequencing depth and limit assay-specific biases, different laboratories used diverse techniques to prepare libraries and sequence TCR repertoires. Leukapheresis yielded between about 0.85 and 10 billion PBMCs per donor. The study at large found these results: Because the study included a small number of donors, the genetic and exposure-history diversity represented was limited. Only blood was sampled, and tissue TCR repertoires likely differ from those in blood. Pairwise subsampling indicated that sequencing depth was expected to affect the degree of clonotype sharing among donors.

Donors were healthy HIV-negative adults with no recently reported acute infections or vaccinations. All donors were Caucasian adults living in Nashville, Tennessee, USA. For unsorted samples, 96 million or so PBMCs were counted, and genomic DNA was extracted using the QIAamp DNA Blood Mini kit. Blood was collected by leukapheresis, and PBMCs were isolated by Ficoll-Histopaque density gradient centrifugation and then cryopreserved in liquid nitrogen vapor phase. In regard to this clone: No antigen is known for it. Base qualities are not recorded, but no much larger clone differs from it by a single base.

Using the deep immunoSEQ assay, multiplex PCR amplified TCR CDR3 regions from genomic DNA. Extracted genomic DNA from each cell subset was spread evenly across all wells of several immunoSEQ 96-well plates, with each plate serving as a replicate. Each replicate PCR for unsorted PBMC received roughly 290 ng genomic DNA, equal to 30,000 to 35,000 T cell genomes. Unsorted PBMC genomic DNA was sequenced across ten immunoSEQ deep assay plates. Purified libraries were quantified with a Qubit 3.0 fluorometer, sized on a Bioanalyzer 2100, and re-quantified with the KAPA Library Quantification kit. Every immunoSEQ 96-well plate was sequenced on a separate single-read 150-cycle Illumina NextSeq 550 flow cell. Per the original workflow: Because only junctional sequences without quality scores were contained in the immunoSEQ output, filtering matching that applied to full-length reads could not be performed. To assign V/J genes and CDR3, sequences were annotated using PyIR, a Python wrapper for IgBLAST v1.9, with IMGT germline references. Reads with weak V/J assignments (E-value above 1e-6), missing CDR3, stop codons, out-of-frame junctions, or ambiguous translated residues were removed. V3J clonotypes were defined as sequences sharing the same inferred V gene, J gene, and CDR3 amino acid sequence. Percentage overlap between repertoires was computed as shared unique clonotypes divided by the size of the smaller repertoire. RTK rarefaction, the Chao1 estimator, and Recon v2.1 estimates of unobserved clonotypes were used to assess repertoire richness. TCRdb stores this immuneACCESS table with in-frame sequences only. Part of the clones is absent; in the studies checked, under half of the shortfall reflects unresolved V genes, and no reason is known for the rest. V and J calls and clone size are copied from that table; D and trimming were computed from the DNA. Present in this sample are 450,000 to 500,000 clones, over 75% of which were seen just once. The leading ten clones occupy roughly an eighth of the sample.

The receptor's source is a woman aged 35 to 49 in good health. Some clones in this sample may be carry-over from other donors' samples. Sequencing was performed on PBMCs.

Read as DNA, the sequence is TGTGCCAGCAGCCAAGGAGACAGGGATGGCTACACCTTC. This gives the protein CASSQGDRDGYTF. Recombination linked TRBV4-2 to TRBJ1-2; the central 7 bases match TRBD1. V loses 1 base at its end and J loses 6 bases; junction bases beyond the gene matches: 2. Counted from cysteine to phenylalanine, this CDR3 has 13 amino acids. Only CDR3 DNA remains: 39 bases, in frame from the first base. CDR1 and CDR2, per the germline V gene, are LGHNA and YNFKEQ.